The 14 T cell receptor beta chains in this list originate from one sample, sequenced in a study of post-analysis software for immune sequencing data. Unique-molecular-identifier-tagged TCR beta cDNA libraries were used. MiXCR, applied by TCRdb to the PCR reads, yields one record per CDR3 protein. The table records 700,000 to 800,000 distinct CDR3 sequences, 25% to 30% of them present only once. Overall study findings and caveats: Controls showed lower frequencies than patients for five TRBV segments, and TRBV5-6, TRBV5-1 and TRBV20-1 were among these.

Their cognate antigens are unknown. The sequenced sample consisted of blood. The receptor set was obtained from a girl aged 10-17 years with multiple sclerosis.

This chain links TRBV13 with TRBJ1-4; no reliable D call. Per germline, CDR1 PRHDT and CDR2 FYEKMQ (reference sequence). This CDR3 has 12 amino acids. V was clipped by 7 bases and J by 8 bases, with 11 bases between them. In DNA form, the CDR3 reads TGTGCCAGCACGGCCGGCGGCGAAAAACTGTTTTTT. Protein sequence: CASTAGGEKLFF.

This clonotype came up a few times. The chain is built from TRBV29-1 and TRBJ2-5; D might be TRBD1 or TRBD2, each matching 5 bases. CDR3 length: 13 amino acids. Trimming cost V 8 bases and J 2 bases, with 15 bases left between them. Germline V gene sequence: CDR1 SQVTM, CDR2 ANQGSEA. CDR3 coding DNA: TGCAGCTCGGACGGGACCGTACAAGAGACCCAGTACTTC. Protein product: CSSDGTVQETQYF.

The chain uses TRBV9 and TRBJ2-4; tentatively, D is TRBD2 (7 bases). The DNA matches TRBJ2-7 better at its end, which makes the J call doubtful. Germline V gene sequence: CDR1 SGDLS, CDR2 YYNGEE. This CDR3 is 14 amino acids long. In DNA form, the CDR3 reads TGTGCCAGCAGCGTAGCGACGGGGGGCCACGAGCAGTACTTC. It encodes CASSVATGGHEQYF.

The J gene is TRBJ1-1, the V gene TRBV6-2 or TRBV6-3; no reliable D call. The CDR3 loop spans 15 amino acids. Germline lookup yields CDR1 MNHEY and CDR2 SVGEGT. Trimming removed 5 bases at V and 4 bases at J, with 17 bases between. The CDR3 loop is CASSDPAGGGTEAFF. The CDR3 coding sequence is TGTGCCAGCAGTGACCCTGCGGGTGGTGGCACTGAAGCTTTCTTT.

With respect to this clonotype: Mismatch with germline at one junction end may stem from a read error. The rearrangement uses TRBV6-5 and TRBJ2-6; 8 nucleotides agree with TRBD1. Germline values: CDR1 MNHEY, CDR2 SVGAGI. The CDR3 runs to 19 residues. The CDR3 here is CVSRLARGQAVSGANVLTF. The CDR3 nucleotides are TGTGTCAGCAGACTCGCCCGGGGACAGGCAGTCTCTGGGGCCAACGTCCTGACTTTC.

The V gene is TRBV7-2, the J gene TRBJ2-7; D is undetermined. Germline V gene sequence: CDR1 SGHTA, CDR2 FQGNSA. The CDR3 runs to 12 residues. V lost 5 bases and J lost 3, with 8 bases in between. The CDR3: CASSRTNYEQYF. CDR3 bases: TGTGCCAGCAGCCGAACTAACTACGAGCAGTACTTC.

This clonotype showed up just a few times. V usage is TRBV29-1 and J usage is TRBJ2-7; 12 bases line up with TRBD2. Germline V lookup: CDR1 SQVTM, CDR2 ANQGSEA. The ends lost 6 bases at V and 2 bases at J; junction bases unmatched: 11. The CDR3 extends over 16 amino acids. The CDR3 bases are TGCAGCGTGTGGGCTAGCGGGAGGGCGGGGACCTACGAGCAGTACTTC. Its translation: CSVWASGRAGTYEQYF.

This clonotype came up a few times. The chain links TRBV5-1 to TRBJ2-5, with D uncertain. Trimming stripped 0 bases from V and 3 bases from J, with 9 bases between. The CDR3 loop spans 14 amino acids. From germline, CDR1 is SGHRS and CDR2 YFSETQ. CDR3 protein: CASSLGGLKETQYF. CDR3 coding DNA: TGCGCCAGCAGCTTGGGGGGTCTAAAAGAGACCCAGTACTTC.

This clonotype was seen ten or more times. The J gene is TRBJ2-1, the V gene TRBV15; D may correspond to TRBD1 or TRBD2 (6 bases each). The ends were cut back, 0 bases at V and 4 bases at J, with 13 bases in the middle. CDR1 is LNHNV and CDR2 is YYDKDF in the germline V gene (reference sequence). The CDR3 length is 16 residues. The CDR3, as DNA: TGTGCCACCAGCAGAGATGAGGGGGGCATGTACAATGAGCAGTTCTTC. Its protein is CATSRDEGGMYNEQFF.

This clonotype was observed a handful of times. The chain couples TRBV7-2 to TRBJ2-3, with a tentative D call TRBD2 (5 bases). CDR1 and CDR2 from the germline V gene are SGHTA and FQGNSA. The CDR3 covers 13 residues. V was pared by 5 bases and J by 6 bases, with 12 bases between. CDR3 sequence: CASSGGPPDTQYF. DNA for the CDR3: TGTGCCAGCAGCGGAGGACCTCCGGATACGCAGTATTTT.

The J gene is TRBJ2-1, the V gene TRBV9, with 8 positions matching TRBD2. Per the germline V gene, CDR1 is SGDLS and CDR2 is YYNGEE. J gave up 10 bases and V 0 bases, and 9 bases lay outside the gene matches. The CDR3 contains 15 residues. CDR3 sequence reads: CASSVVSGTCREQFF. CDR3 nucleotides: TGTGCCAGCAGCGTAGTTAGCGGGACGTGTCGGGAGCAGTTCTTC.

This clonotype was detected only a few times. This chain uses TRBV7-9 with TRBJ1-4; 10 bases match TRBD1. The germline CDR1 and CDR2 sequences are SEHNR and FQNEAQ (reference sequence). V shed 7 bases, J shed 8 bases, and the junction held 7 bases outside the gene matches. The CDR3 runs to 14 residues. The CDR3 bases are TGTGCCAGCACCCTGGGACAGGGGAACGAAAAACTGTTTTTT. Residues: CASTLGQGNEKLFF.

In its sample, this clonotype was seen many times. This chain joins TRBV7-2 and TRBJ2-7; TRBD1 agrees at 7 bases. CDR3 length: 14 residues. Germline-derived CDR1 and CDR2 are SGHTA and FQGNSA. The J segment lost 2 bases and the V segment lost 1 base, leaving 2 bases of the junction unmatched. CDR3 DNA: TGTGCCAGCAGCTTAGGGGGACAGCCCTACGAGCAGTACTTC. Protein sequence: CASSLGGQPYEQYF. Together with reference TRBV7-2 and TRBJ2-7, the CDR3 gives the full variable domain: GAGVSQSPSNKVTEKGKDVELRCDPISGHTALYWYRQSLGQGLEFLIYFQGNSAPDKSGLPSDRFSAERTGGSVSTLTIQRTQQEDSAVYLCASSLGGQPYEQYFGPGTRLTVT.

This chain links TRBV7-8 with TRBJ2-5, with 11 positions matching TRBD2. Trimming cost V 5 bases and J 1 base; bases outside gene matches: 6. In germline, CDR1 is SGHVS, CDR2 FQNEAQ. The CDR3 totals 16 residues. Here the CDR3 reads CASSPLAGASQETQYF. For the CDR3, the DNA is TGTGCCAGCAGCCCACTAGCGGGAGCGAGCCAAGAGACCCAGTACTTC. Full variable domain (rest looked up from reference TRBV7-8 and TRBJ2-5): GAGVSQSPRYKVAKRGQDVALRCDPISGHVSLFWYQQALGQGPEFLTYFQNEAQLDKSGLPSDRFFAERPEGSVSTLKIQRTQQEDSAVYLCASSPLAGASQETQYFGPGTRLLVL.